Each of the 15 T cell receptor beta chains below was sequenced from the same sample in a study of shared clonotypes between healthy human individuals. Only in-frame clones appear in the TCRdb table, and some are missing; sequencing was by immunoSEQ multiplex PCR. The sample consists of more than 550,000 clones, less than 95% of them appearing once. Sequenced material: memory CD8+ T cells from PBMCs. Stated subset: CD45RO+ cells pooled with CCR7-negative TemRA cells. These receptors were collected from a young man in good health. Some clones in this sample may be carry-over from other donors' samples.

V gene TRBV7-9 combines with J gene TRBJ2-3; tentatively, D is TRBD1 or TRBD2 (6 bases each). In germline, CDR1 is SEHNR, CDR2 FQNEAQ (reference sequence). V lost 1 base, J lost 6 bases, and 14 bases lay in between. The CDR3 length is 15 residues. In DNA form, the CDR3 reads TGTGCCAGCAGCTTAGGGGGGGCGCTTAAGGATACGCAGTATTTT. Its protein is CASSLGGALKDTQYF.

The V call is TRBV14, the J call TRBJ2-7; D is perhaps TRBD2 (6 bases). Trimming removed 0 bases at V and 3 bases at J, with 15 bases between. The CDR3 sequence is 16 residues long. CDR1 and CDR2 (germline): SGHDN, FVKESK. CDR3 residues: CASSQESGTFYYEQYF. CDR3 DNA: TGTGCCAGCAGCCAAGAGAGTGGGACTTTTTACTACGAGCAGTACTTC. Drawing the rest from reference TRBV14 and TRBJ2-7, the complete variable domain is EAGVTQFPSHSVIEKGQTVTLRCDPISGHDNLYWYRRVMGKEIKFLLHFVKESKQDESGMPNNRFLAERTGGTYSTLKVQPAELEDSGVYFCASSQESGTFYYEQYFGPGTRLTVT.

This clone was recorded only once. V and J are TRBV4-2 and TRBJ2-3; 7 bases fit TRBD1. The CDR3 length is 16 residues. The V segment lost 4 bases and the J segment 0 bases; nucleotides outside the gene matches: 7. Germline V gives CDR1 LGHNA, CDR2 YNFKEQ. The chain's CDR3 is CASSLKGGGSTDTQYF. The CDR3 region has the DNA TGTGCCAGCAGCCTAAAAGGGGGCGGTAGCACAGATACGCAGTATTTT.

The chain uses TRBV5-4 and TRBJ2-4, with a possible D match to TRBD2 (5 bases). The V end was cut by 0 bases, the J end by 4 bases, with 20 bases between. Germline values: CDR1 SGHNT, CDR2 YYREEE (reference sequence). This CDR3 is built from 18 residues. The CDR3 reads CASSLDGVGPGIKNIQYF. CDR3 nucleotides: TGTGCCAGCAGCTTGGATGGGGTAGGCCCGGGGATAAAAAACATTCAGTACTTC.

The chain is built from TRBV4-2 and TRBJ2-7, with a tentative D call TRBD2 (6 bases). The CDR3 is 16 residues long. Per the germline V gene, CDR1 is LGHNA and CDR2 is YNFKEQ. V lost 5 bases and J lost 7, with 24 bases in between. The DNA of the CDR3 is TGTGCCAGCAGCTCCCAGTCTCGGGACTCGCGACGGGAGCAGTACTTC. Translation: CASSSQSRDSRREQYF.

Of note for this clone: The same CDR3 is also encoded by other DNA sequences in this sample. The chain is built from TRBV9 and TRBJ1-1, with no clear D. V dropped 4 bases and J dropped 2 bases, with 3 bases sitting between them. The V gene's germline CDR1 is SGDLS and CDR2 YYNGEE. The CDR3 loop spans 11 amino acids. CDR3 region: CASSPNTEAFF. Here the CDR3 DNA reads TGTGCCAGCAGCCCTAACACTGAAGCTTTCTTT.

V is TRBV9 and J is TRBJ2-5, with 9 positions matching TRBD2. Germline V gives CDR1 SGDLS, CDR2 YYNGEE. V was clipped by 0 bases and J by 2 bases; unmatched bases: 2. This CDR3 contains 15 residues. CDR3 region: CASSVASGKQETQYF. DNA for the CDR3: TGTGCCAGCAGCGTAGCTAGCGGGAAACAAGAGACCCAGTACTTC.

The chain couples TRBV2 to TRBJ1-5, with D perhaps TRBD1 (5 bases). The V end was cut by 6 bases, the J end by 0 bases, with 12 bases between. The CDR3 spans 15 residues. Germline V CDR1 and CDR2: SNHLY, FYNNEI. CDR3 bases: TGTGCCAGCAGAACAGGTCTCTTTAGCAATCAGCCCCAGCATTTT. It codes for CASRTGLFSNQPQHF. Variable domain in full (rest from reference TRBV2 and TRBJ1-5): EPEVTQTPSHQVTQMGQEVILRCVPISNHLYFYWYRQILGQKVEFLVSFYNNEISEKSEIFDDQFSVERPDGSNFTLKIRSTKLEDSAMYFCASRTGLFSNQPQHFGDGTRLSIL.

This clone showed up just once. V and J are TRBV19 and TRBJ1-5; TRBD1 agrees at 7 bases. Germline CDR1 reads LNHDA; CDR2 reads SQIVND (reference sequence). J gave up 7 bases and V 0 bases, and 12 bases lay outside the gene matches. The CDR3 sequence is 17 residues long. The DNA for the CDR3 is TGTGCCAGTAGTATAGAAGTAGGCCAGGGGGGTCGGCAGCCCCAGCATTTT. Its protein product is CASSIEVGQGGRQPQHF.

The CDR3 DNA reads as TGTGCCACCGGCGGGACTATGGAAACAGATACGCAGTATTTT. Amino acids: CATGGTMETDTQYF. The chain links TRBV15 to TRBJ2-3, with TRBD2 matching over 7 bases. The germline CDR1 and CDR2 sequences are LNHNV and YYDKDF (reference sequence). The CDR3 has 14 residues. V was clipped by 8 bases and J by 3 bases; unmatched bases: 8.

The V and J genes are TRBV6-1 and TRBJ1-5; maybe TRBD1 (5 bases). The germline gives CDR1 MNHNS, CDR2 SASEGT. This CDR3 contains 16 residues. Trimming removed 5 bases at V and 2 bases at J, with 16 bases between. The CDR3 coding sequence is TGTGCCAGCAGTAAAGGGGCGGGGGGAGGCAATCAGCCCCAGCATTTT. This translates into CASSKGAGGGNQPQHF.

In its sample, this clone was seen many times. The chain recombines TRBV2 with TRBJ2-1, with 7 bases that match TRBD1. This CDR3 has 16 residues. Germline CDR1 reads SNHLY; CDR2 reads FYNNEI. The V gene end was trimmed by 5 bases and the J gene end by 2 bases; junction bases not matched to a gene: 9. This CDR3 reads CASSYSGTEAYNEQFF. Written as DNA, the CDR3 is TGTGCCAGCAGTTATTCCGGGACAGAAGCCTACAATGAGCAGTTCTTC. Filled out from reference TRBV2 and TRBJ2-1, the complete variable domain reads EPEVTQTPSHQVTQMGQEVILRCVPISNHLYFYWYRQILGQKVEFLVSFYNNEISEKSEIFDDQFSVERPDGSNFTLKIRSTKLEDSAMYFCASSYSGTEAYNEQFFGPGTRLTVL.

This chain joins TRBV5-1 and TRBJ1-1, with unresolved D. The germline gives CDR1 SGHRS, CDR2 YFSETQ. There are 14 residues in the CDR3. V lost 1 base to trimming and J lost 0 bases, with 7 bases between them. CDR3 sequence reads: CASSLYSMNTEAFF. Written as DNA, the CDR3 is TGCGCCAGCAGCTTGTACAGCATGAACACTGAAGCTTTCTTT. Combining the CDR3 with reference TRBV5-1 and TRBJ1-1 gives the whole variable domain KAGVTQTPRYLIKTRGQQVTLSCSPISGHRSVSWYQQTPGQGLQFLFEYFSETQRNKGNFPGRFSGRQFSNSRSEMNVSTLELGDSALYLCASSLYSMNTEAFFGQGTRLTVV.

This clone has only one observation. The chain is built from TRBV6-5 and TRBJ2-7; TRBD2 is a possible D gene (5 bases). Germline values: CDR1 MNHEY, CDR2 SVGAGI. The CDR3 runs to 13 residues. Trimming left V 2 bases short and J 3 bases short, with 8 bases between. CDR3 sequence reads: CASSYAGLYEQYF. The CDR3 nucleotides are TGTGCCAGCAGTTACGCAGGACTCTACGAGCAGTACTTC.

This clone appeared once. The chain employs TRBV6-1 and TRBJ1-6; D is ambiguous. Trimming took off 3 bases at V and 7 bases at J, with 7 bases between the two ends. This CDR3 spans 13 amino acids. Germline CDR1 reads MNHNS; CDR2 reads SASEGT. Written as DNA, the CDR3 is TGTGCCAGCAGTGACTTACAGAATTCACCCCTCCACTTT. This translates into CASSDLQNSPLHF.